This T cell receptor beta chain was sequenced during a study of blood T cells in healthy people across ages. Points from the study as a whole: A strong correlation was found between TCR beta diversity and the percentage of naive T cells.

Trimming at V came to 5 bases and at J to 5 bases, leaving 6 bases not matched to a gene. The germline V gene encodes CDR1 SGHTA and CDR2 FQGNSA. The CDR3 runs to 14 residues. The authors ran a second PCR of 7 to 11 cycles using a sample-barcoded 5' primer and a J-beta primer mix. Each cDNA molecule was tagged by a template-switch adaptor with 12 random nucleotides. MiXCR was run by TCRdb on the 5' RACE reads, yielding one entry per CDR3 protein. Among roughly 730,000 distinct CDR3 sequences listed, 56% were seen once. This clonotype was detected only a few times. The antigen is unknown. This TCR was recovered from a man aged 35-49 years in good health. This chain connects TRBV7-2 to TRBJ2-7; the match to TRBD2 covers 10 bases. Sequencing input: blood. CDR3 in DNA: TGTGCCAGCAGCACAGCGGGAGGGCCGAACGAGCAGTACTTC. It specifies CASSTAGGPNEQYF.